The 23 T cell receptor beta chains below come from one sample, sequenced in a study of T cells in Graves' hyperthyroidism and ophthalmopathy. Researchers took RNA transcripts and amplified the TCR beta CDR3 regions from them. During a first-round RT-PCR of the TCR CDR3, the HTBI primer set was used. Via MiXCR, TCRdb re-called the multiplex PCR reads, giving one row per CDR3 protein. The sample includes 750,000 to 950,000 distinct CDR3 sequences, over 35% of them seen just once. Material for sequencing was blood. The receptors originated from a man aged 18 to 29 with Graves' hyperthyroidism.

V is TRBV12-3 or TRBV12-4 and J is TRBJ1-1; tentative D call: TRBD1 (6 bases). The CDR3 extends over 14 amino acids. V lost 2 bases and J 3 bases, leaving 10 bases between the germline ends. As DNA, the CDR3 is TGTGCCAGCAGTTTACCGGGGGGCGACACTGAAGCTTTCTTT. It translates to CASSLPGGDTEAFF.

This clonotype turned up a few times. The chain carries TRBV28 and TRBJ1-5; D might be TRBD1 (6 bases). The length of the CDR3 is 15 residues. Trimming removed 3 bases at V and 4 bases at J, with 13 bases between. The germline CDR1 and CDR2 sequences are MDHEN and SYDVKM. The DNA of the CDR3 is TGTGCCAGCAGTTTCTTCAGGGGTGGGAATCAGCCCCAGCATTTT. It codes for CASSFFRGGNQPQHF.

The table lists this clonotype with many counts. J is TRBJ2-7 and V is TRBV7-2; D gene ambiguous. Germline CDR1 reads SGHTA; CDR2 reads FQGNSA. The CDR3 consists of 13 residues. V dropped 1 base and J dropped 2 bases, with 6 bases sitting between them. The CDR3: CASSLDPTYEQYF. The CDR3 DNA sequence: TGTGCCAGCAGCTTAGACCCAACCTACGAGCAGTACTTC.

The genes are TRBV5-6 and TRBJ1-4; 8 nucleotides align to TRBD1. Germline trimming cut 0 bases from V and 14 bases from J; bases unmatched to any gene: 0. Germline values: CDR1 SGHDT, CDR2 YYEEEE. The CDR3 extends over 11 amino acids. In DNA form, the CDR3 reads TGTGCCAGCAGCTTGGGGGACAGGCTGTTTTTT. Protein sequence: CASSLGDRLFF.

In its sample, this clonotype was seen many times. This rearrangement joins TRBV5-4 to TRBJ1-1; no clear D. Per germline, CDR1 SGHNT and CDR2 YYREEE (reference sequence). V was shortened by 2 bases and J by 6 bases, with 11 bases between the two germline ends. The CDR3 runs 13 residues. CDR3 amino acids: CASSLHHLPEAFF. CDR3 sequence (DNA): TGTGCCAGCAGCTTACATCACTTGCCTGAAGCTTTCTTT.

This chain uses TRBV7-8 with TRBJ2-2, with D perhaps matching TRBD2 (5 bases). CDR3 length: 17 amino acids. Germline V gives CDR1 SGHVS, CDR2 FQNEAQ. V lost 5 bases and J 4 bases, leaving 20 bases between the germline ends. The CDR3 spells CASSQEVGKRSTGELFF. As DNA, the CDR3 is TGTGCCAGCAGCCAAGAAGTGGGAAAGCGGAGCACCGGGGAGCTGTTTTTT. The variable domain in full, completed from reference TRBV7-8 and TRBJ2-2, reads GAGVSQSPRYKVAKRGQDVALRCDPISGHVSLFWYQQALGQGPEFLTYFQNEAQLDKSGLPSDRFFAERPEGSVSTLKIQRTQQEDSAVYLCASSQEVGKRSTGELFFGEGSRLTVL.

The J gene is TRBJ2-7, the V gene TRBV12-3 or TRBV12-4, with 7 bases lining up with TRBD2. The CDR3 is made up of 11 amino acids. V trimming: 5 bases; J trimming: 12 bases; junction bases outside the gene matches: 7. The DNA of the CDR3 is TGTGCCAGCAGTCTCGGACTAGAGAGGTACTTC. It specifies CASSLGLERYF.

As to this clonotype: This may arise from a read error, as a much more abundant clone is one base away. J is TRBJ1-2 and V is TRBV25-1; 7 nucleotides align to TRBD1. With V trimmed by 8 bases and J by 4 bases, 4 bases remained unmatched. CDR1 and CDR2 (germline): MGHDK, SYGVNS. The CDR3 spans 12 residues. CDR3 in amino acids: CASGDSPYGYTF. CDR3 nucleotide sequence: TGTGCCAGCGGGGACAGTCCCTATGGCTACACCTTC.

This clonotype was seen repeatedly, ten times or more. The V call is TRBV2, the J call TRBJ1-2; a possible D gene is TRBD1 (6 bases). The V end lost 7 bases, the J end lost 11 bases, and 14 bases lay between the germline ends. The CDR3 is made up of 11 amino acids. Germline CDR1 is SNHLY and CDR2 is FYNNEI. CDR3: CASNRAVGYTF. DNA of the CDR3: TGTGCCAGCAACAGGGCGGTGGGATACACCTTC.

The V call is TRBV2, the J call TRBJ1-1; D perhaps matches TRBD1 (5 bases). The germline V gene encodes CDR1 SNHLY and CDR2 FYNNEI. The CDR3 spans 16 residues. The V gene lost 1 base and the J gene lost 6 bases, with 18 bases spanning the gap. This chain's CDR3 is CASSEEGSRAFSEAFF. The CDR3 DNA is TGTGCCAGCAGTGAAGAAGGGTCCAGGGCTTTCTCTGAAGCTTTCTTT.

This clonotype occurred many times. The CDR3 region is CSVEDRAYEQYF. The CDR3 DNA sequence: TGCAGCGTTGAGGACAGGGCCTACGAGCAGTACTTC. The chain couples TRBV29-1 to TRBJ2-7, with TRBD1 matching over 8 bases. The CDR3 runs 12 residues. The germline gives CDR1 SQVTM, CDR2 ANQGSEA. V was pared by 3 bases and J by 2 bases, with 0 bases of the junction left unmatched.

J is TRBJ2-7 and V is TRBV24-1, with D perhaps TRBD2 (6 bases). Germline V gene data show CDR1 as KGHDR and CDR2 as SFDVKD. The V gene lost 4 bases and the J gene lost 9 bases, with 15 bases spanning the gap. The CDR3 length is 13 residues. The CDR3 sequence: CATSDLGGPGQYF. In DNA form, the CDR3 reads TGTGCCACCAGTGACCTCGGGGGTCCAGGGCAGTACTTC.

In the case of this clonotype: A much larger clone lies a single base off, so this may be a read error. The rearrangement links TRBV19 to TRBJ2-6; no reliable D call. Germline lookup yields CDR1 LNHDA and CDR2 SQIVND (reference sequence). The CDR3 sequence is 15 residues long. The CDR3 sequence: CAGSITPSGANVLTF. The DNA of the CDR3 is TGTGCCGGTAGCATTACTCCCTCTGGGGCCAACGTCCTGACTTTC.

V gene TRBV19 combines with J gene TRBJ2-7; 11 bases fit TRBD2. Germline V gives CDR1 LNHDA, CDR2 SQIVND (reference sequence). V lost 5 bases to trimming and J lost 2 bases; unmatched junction nucleotides: 11. The CDR3 loop spans 17 amino acids. CDR3 DNA: TGTGCCAGTAGTTCCGAGGGACTAGCGGACCCGCCCTACGAGCAGTACTTC. Translation: CASSSEGLADPPYEQYF.

This clonotype has only a few counts. The chain links TRBV24-1 to TRBJ2-5; D unclear. This CDR3 has 16 residues. CDR1 and CDR2 from the germline V gene are KGHDR and SFDVKD. Trimming took off 3 bases at V and 7 bases at J, with 20 bases between the two ends. CDR3 loop: CATSDRQWVPPGTQYF. The CDR3 bases are TGTGCCACCAGTGATCGGCAATGGGTCCCCCCCGGGACCCAGTACTTC.

The V gene is TRBV29-1, the J gene TRBJ2-5, with TRBD2 identical over 10 bases. Germline loops: CDR1 SQVTM, CDR2 ANQGSEA. V lost 8 bases and J lost 2; bases outside the gene matches: 11. This CDR3 spans 15 amino acids. The DNA for the CDR3 is TGCAGCCCTCTGGGTAGCGGGAGGTCTCAAGAGACCCAGTACTTC. Encoded protein: CSPLGSGRSQETQYF.

This clonotype occurred a few times. This sequence joins TRBV13 and TRBJ2-5; D unresolved. V was cut by 5 bases and J by 4 bases, with 11 bases left in between. The germline gives CDR1 PRHDT, CDR2 FYEKMQ (reference sequence). CDR3 length: 13 amino acids. The CDR3 DNA reads TGTGCCAGCAGCCGCCAGAGTAGAGAGACCCAGTACTTC. It yields the protein CASSRQSRETQYF. Drawing the rest from reference TRBV13 and TRBJ2-5, the complete variable domain is AAGVIQSPRHLIKEKRETATLKCYPIPRHDTVYWYQQGPGQDPQFLISFYEKMQSDKGSIPDRFSAQQFSDYHSELNMSSLELGDSALYFCASSRQSRETQYFGPGTRLLVL.

V and J are TRBV12-3 or TRBV12-4 and TRBJ2-7, with 9 bases that match TRBD1. Germline trimming cut 2 bases from V and 3 bases from J; bases unmatched to any gene: 8. This CDR3 contains 16 residues. The CDR3 spells CASSLRGGTGRYEQYF. In DNA form, the CDR3 reads TGTGCCAGCAGTTTAAGGGGGGGGACAGGGCGCTACGAGCAGTACTTC.

V is TRBV29-1 and J is TRBJ1-5; TRBD1 matches 8 bases. CDR3 length equals 14 residues. V lost 3 bases to trimming and J lost 6 bases; unmatched junction nucleotides: 7. Germline V lookup: CDR1 SQVTM, CDR2 ANQGSEA. The CDR3 here is CSVEVGTGGQPQHF. Here the CDR3 DNA reads TGCAGCGTTGAGGTGGGTACAGGGGGTCAGCCCCAGCATTTT. Complete variable domain (other parts from reference TRBV29-1 and TRBJ1-5): SAVISQKPSRDICQRGTSLTIQCQVDSQVTMMFWYRQQPGQSLTLIATANQGSEATYESGFVIDKFPISRPNLTFSTLTVSNMSPEDSSIYLCSVEVGTGGQPQHFGDGTRLSIL.

The chain combines TRBV2 with TRBJ2-5; D is ambiguous. Deletions cut 7 bases from V and 2 bases from J, with 5 bases between. This CDR3 contains 11 residues. Germline lookup yields CDR1 SNHLY and CDR2 FYNNEI. CDR3 coding DNA: TGTGCCAGCATTCAGCAAGAGACCCAGTACTTC. This gives the protein CASIQQETQYF. The whole variable domain, filled in from reference TRBV2 and TRBJ2-5, reads EPEVTQTPSHQVTQMGQEVILRCVPISNHLYFYWYRQILGQKVEFLVSFYNNEISEKSEIFDDQFSVERPDGSNFTLKIRSTKLEDSAMYFCASIQQETQYFGPGTRLLVL.

The CDR3 sequence: CASRGGGDTIYF. The CDR3, as DNA: TGTGCCAGCCGAGGCGGCGGAGACACCATATATTTT. The V and J genes are TRBV9 and TRBJ1-3; D is uncertain. CDR1 is SGDLS, CDR2 YYNGEE, per germline. The CDR3 sequence is 12 residues long. The V end was cut by 7 bases, the J end by 8 bases, with 13 bases between.

Notes on this clonotype: This may be a read error, as it is one base from a much larger clone. V usage is TRBV4-1 and J usage is TRBJ1-5; D is unclear. The V gene's germline CDR1 is MGHRA and CDR2 YSYEKL. CDR3 length: 13 residues. The CDR3 sequence is CASSLSGRQPRHF. Here the CDR3 DNA reads TGTGCCAGCAGCTTATCGGGGAGGCAGCCCCGGCATTTT.

The rearrangement uses TRBV4-3 and TRBJ2-6, with D perhaps TRBD1 (6 bases). CDR3 length: 18 amino acids. V lost 1 base and J lost 0, with 13 bases in between. CDR1 and CDR2 from the germline V gene are LGHNA and YSLEER. The CDR3 nucleotides read TGCGCCAGCAGCCAAGGGGACATCCTGAGCTCTGGGGCCAACGTCCTGACTTTC. Amino acid sequence: CASSQGDILSSGANVLTF.